A single sample gave rise to the 19 T cell receptor beta chains below, sequenced in a study of T cells after yellow fever vaccination. In TCRdb, the 5' RACE reads were re-called with MiXCR into one record per CDR3 protein. The sample records hundreds of thousands of distinct CDR3 sequences, roughly 6.1% being singletons. The sequencing used PBMCs, collected 5 days after the yellow fever booster vaccination. The receptors shown here come from a man aged 30-40 years who received the YFV17D yellow fever vaccine.

This clonotype was counted between two and nine times. CDR3 loop: CASSLGLQPEGDEQYF. The CDR3 bases are TGTGCCAGCAGCTTAGGATTACAACCGGAGGGGGACGAGCAGTACTTC. The V gene is TRBV11-2, the J gene TRBJ2-7; D may be TRBD1 or TRBD2 (6 bases each). Germline V CDR1 and CDR2: SGHAT, FQNNGV. Trimming stripped 1 base from V and 5 bases from J, with 18 bases between. The CDR3 extends over 16 amino acids.

The chain carries TRBV7-9 and TRBJ2-7; tentatively, D is TRBD2 (6 bases). Germline values: CDR1 SEHNR, CDR2 FQNEAQ (reference sequence). CDR3 length: 13 residues. Deletions cut 3 bases from V and 7 bases from J, with 13 bases between. The CDR3 coding sequence is TGTGCCAGCAGCTTCGCGGGGTTGGAAGAGCAGTACTTC. Its translation: CASSFAGLEEQYF.

This chain joins TRBV25-1 and TRBJ2-1, with TRBD2 as a possible D gene (5 bases). Between the trimmed V and J ends, which lost 4 bases and 7 bases, there was a span of 23 bases. Germline values: CDR1 MGHDK, CDR2 SYGVNS. The CDR3 has 17 amino acids. CDR3 DNA sequence: TGTGCCAGCAGTGGTTACTATGGACGGGAATATGGGAATGAGCAGTTCTTC. This codes for CASSGYYGREYGNEQFF.

This clonotype was seen repeatedly, ten times or more. This sequence joins TRBV19 and TRBJ2-7, with D possibly being TRBD2 (5 bases). Germline CDR1 reads LNHDA; CDR2 reads SQIVND (reference sequence). The CDR3 runs to 12 residues. Trimming cost V 5 bases and J 5 bases, with 10 bases left between them. The CDR3 nucleotides read TGTGCCAGTAGTCCCTCGGGGAACGAGCAGTACTTC. Protein: CASSPSGNEQYF.

This clonotype came up many times. J is TRBJ2-7 and V is TRBV29-1; maybe TRBD2 (6 bases). Between the trimmed V and J ends, which lost 3 bases and 3 bases, there was a span of 9 bases. Per the germline V gene, CDR1 is SQVTM and CDR2 is ANQGSEA. The CDR3 has 12 amino acids. The CDR3 coding sequence is TGCAGCGTTGAGGAGGGAGACTACGAGCAGTACTTC. Its translation: CSVEEGDYEQYF.

V usage is TRBV20-1 and J usage is TRBJ2-2, with 9 nucleotides matching TRBD1. This CDR3 contains 20 residues. Per the germline V gene, CDR1 is DFQATT and CDR2 is SNEGSKA (reference sequence). J lost 6 bases, V lost 0 bases, and 20 bases had no gene match. The CDR3 reads CSAREPGQGRRRTNAGELFF. As DNA, the CDR3 is TGCAGTGCTAGAGAACCGGGACAGGGTAGACGGAGGACAAACGCCGGGGAGCTGTTTTTT.

This clonotype appeared many times. The J gene is TRBJ2-1, the V gene TRBV6-6; D is unclear. Germline CDR1 and CDR2: MNHNY and SVGAGI (reference sequence). This CDR3 contains 13 residues. V was shortened by 2 bases and J by 5 bases, with 7 bases between the two germline ends. In DNA form, the CDR3 reads TGTGCCAGCAGTTACACCAATCACAATGAGCAGTTCTTC. Translation gives CASSYTNHNEQFF.

This clonotype was seen many times. The rearrangement joins TRBV6-1 to TRBJ2-7; no reliable D call. Germline V gene lookup returns CDR1 MNHNS and CDR2 SASEGT. V was pared by 11 bases and J by 0 bases, with 14 bases between. CDR3 size: 13 residues. CDR3 sequence (DNA): TGTGCCTTGGGGATACCTCCCTCCTACGAGCAGTACTTC. This gives the protein CALGIPPSYEQYF.

This clonotype was detected ten times or more. This rearrangement joins TRBV6-6 to TRBJ1-1, with D unresolved. V lost 2 bases and J 11 bases, leaving 12 bases between the germline ends. Germline CDR1 and CDR2: MNHNY and SVGAGI (reference sequence). The CDR3 is made up of 12 amino acids. The chain's CDR3 is CASSYTAGDAFF. The CDR3 nucleotides read TGTGCCAGCAGTTACACCGCTGGCGATGCTTTCTTT.

The rearrangement joins TRBV4-1 to TRBJ1-6; D is uncertain. The CDR3 length is 13 residues. The V gene lost 0 bases and the J gene lost 8 bases, with 5 bases spanning the gap. The germline V gene has CDR1 MGHRA and CDR2 YSYEKL. CDR3 amino acids: CASSQEWDSPLHF. The CDR3 DNA is TGCGCCAGCAGCCAAGAATGGGATTCACCCCTCCACTTT.

The table lists this clonotype with a few counts. V and J are TRBV4-3 and TRBJ2-2; TRBD1 aligns across 8 bases. The V segment lost 0 bases and the J segment 6 bases; nucleotides outside the gene matches: 3. CDR3 length: 15 residues. Germline V gene data show CDR1 as LGHNA and CDR2 as YSLEER. DNA of the CDR3: TGCGCCAGCAGCCAAGAGGACAGGGTGGCCGGGGAGCTGTTTTTT. Translation: CASSQEDRVAGELFF.

This clonotype was recorded a few times. The CDR3 sequence is CASSQGGPWTGELFF. The CDR3 nucleotides read TGCGCCAGCAGCCAAGGGGGACCCTGGACCGGGGAGCTGTTTTTT. V gene TRBV4-3 combines with J gene TRBJ2-2; either TRBD1 or TRBD2 may fit D (5 bases each). This CDR3 is 15 amino acids long. V lost 1 base and J 5 bases, leaving 11 bases between the germline ends. Germline V lookup: CDR1 LGHNA, CDR2 YSLEER.

This clonotype was counted a few times. The chain employs TRBV6-1 and TRBJ2-2, with 9 bases matching TRBD1. From germline, CDR1 is MNHNS and CDR2 SASEGT. The CDR3 contains 14 residues. V lost 5 bases to trimming and J lost 4 bases; unmatched junction nucleotides: 2. In DNA, the CDR3 is TGTGCCAGCAGTAGACAGGGGGGCACCGGGGAGCTGTTTTTT. Protein product: CASSRQGGTGELFF.

This clonotype was found many times. This sequence joins TRBV12-3 or TRBV12-4 and TRBJ2-4; D ambiguous. V lost 3 bases and J 0 bases, leaving 12 bases between the germline ends. The CDR3 covers 16 residues. The CDR3 DNA reads TGTGCCAGCAGTTTGGGCAGTCTACTAGCCAAAAACATTCAGTACTTC. It specifies CASSLGSLLAKNIQYF.

The genes are TRBV19 and TRBJ2-7; no clear D. V was pared by 1 base and J by 3 bases, with 7 bases between. The CDR3 totals 13 residues. Germline CDR1 and CDR2: LNHDA and SQIVND (reference sequence). This CDR3 reads CASSIGHLYEQYF. In DNA form, the CDR3 reads TGTGCCAGTAGTATAGGACACCTCTACGAGCAGTACTTC.

This clonotype was seen a handful of times. The chain links TRBV14 to TRBJ2-1, with D possibly being TRBD2 (6 bases). This CDR3 contains 12 residues. The V gene lost 1 base and the J gene lost 13 bases, with 11 bases spanning the gap. Germline lookup yields CDR1 SGHDN and CDR2 FVKESK. The CDR3, as DNA: TGTGCCAGCAGCCAAGCTGGAGGGAGCCAGTTCTTC. It yields the protein CASSQAGGSQFF.

This clonotype appeared a few times. This chain connects TRBV20-1 to TRBJ1-2; 9 bases align to TRBD1. This CDR3 contains 11 residues. Losses at the gene ends were 3 bases for V and 9 bases for J; bases not matched to a gene: 2. The germline V gene encodes CDR1 DFQATT and CDR2 SNEGSKA (reference sequence). The CDR3 loop reads CSARTGGSYTF. The CDR3 DNA reads as TGCAGTGCTAGGACAGGGGGAAGCTACACCTTC.

This clonotype was seen a handful of times. The J gene is TRBJ1-4, the V gene TRBV27, with D maybe TRBD1 (6 bases). Germline-derived CDR1 and CDR2 are MNHEY and SMNVEV (reference sequence). The length of the CDR3 is 15 residues. Trimming stripped 8 bases from V and 4 bases from J, with 17 bases between. The CDR3 DNA reads TGTGCCAGCGCCCCGCAGGGGAATCGTAATGAAAAACTGTTTTTT. Protein product: CASAPQGNRNEKLFF.

This CDR3 is CASSRRGTRVPDTQYF. The CDR3 region has the DNA TGTGCCAGCAGCCGTCGAGGGACCAGGGTTCCAGATACGCAGTATTTT. This chain connects TRBV7-2 to TRBJ2-3; D tentatively reads TRBD1 or TRBD2 (5 bases each). CDR1 is SGHTA and CDR2 is FQGNSA in the germline V gene. Trimming left V 5 bases short and J 4 bases short, with 19 bases between. The CDR3 extends over 16 amino acids.